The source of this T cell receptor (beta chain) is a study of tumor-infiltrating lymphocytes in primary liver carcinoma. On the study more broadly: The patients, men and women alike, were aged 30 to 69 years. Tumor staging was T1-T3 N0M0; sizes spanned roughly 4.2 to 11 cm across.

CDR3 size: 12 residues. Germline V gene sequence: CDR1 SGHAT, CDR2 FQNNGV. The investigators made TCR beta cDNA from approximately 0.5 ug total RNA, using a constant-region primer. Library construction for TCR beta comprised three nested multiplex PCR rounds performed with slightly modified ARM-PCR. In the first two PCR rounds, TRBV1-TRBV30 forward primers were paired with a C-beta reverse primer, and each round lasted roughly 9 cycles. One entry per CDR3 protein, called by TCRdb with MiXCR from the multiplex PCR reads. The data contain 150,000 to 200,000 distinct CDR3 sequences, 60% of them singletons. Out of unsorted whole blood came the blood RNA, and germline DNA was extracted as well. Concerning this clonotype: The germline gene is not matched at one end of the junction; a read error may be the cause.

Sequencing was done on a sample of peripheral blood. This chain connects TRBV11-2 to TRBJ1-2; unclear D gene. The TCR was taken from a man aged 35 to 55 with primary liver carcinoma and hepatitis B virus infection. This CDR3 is CANSTASYSYTF. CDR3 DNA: TGTGCCAACAGCACCGCCTCCTATAGCTACACCTTC.